The 9 T cell receptor beta chains reported below all come from one sample, sequenced in a study of breast tumors, draining lymph nodes, adjacent tissues. Each CDR3 protein gets one entry after TCRdb re-called the multiplex PCR reads with MiXCR. Found here are fewer than 25,000 distinct CDR3 sequences, about 41% of them singletons; the top ten hold roughly a quarter. The material sequenced was breast tumor tissue. The receptors were sampled from a female donor with breast cancer. Some clones in this sample may be carry-over from other donors' samples.

The CDR3 reads CASSLRGQGDTEAFF. The CDR3 DNA reads as TGTGCCAGCAGCTTACGGGGACAGGGGGACACTGAAGCTTTCTTT. The chain combines TRBV7-3 with TRBJ1-1; TRBD1 matches 11 bases. CDR1 is SGHTA and CDR2 is FQGTGA in the germline V gene. J lost 3 bases, V lost 2 bases, and 2 bases had no gene match. The CDR3 extends over 15 amino acids.

This clonotype was detected ten times or more. This rearrangement joins TRBV9 to TRBJ2-1; TRBD2 aligns across 8 bases. Germline V CDR1 and CDR2: SGDLS, YYNGEE. With V trimmed by 3 bases and J by 4 bases, 6 bases remained unmatched. CDR3 length: 15 residues. The CDR3 spells CASSAELAEYNEQFF. The CDR3 DNA sequence: TGTGCCAGCAGCGCAGAACTAGCGGAATACAATGAGCAGTTCTTC.

This clonotype was detected many times. The gene calls are TRBV7-2 and TRBJ2-1; D possibly uses TRBD1 or TRBD2 (5 bases each). Trimming removed 4 bases from V and 13 bases from J, with 26 bases in between. The CDR3 loop spans 16 amino acids. CDR1 SGHTA and CDR2 FQGNSA come from the germline V gene. The CDR3 bases are TGTGCCAGCAGCTCATCCCCAGGGCTAGCCCCTTCCCCCCAGTTCTTC. Residues: CASSSSPGLAPSPQFF.

This clonotype was seen ten or more times. The chain couples TRBV6-4 to TRBJ2-3, with D possibly being TRBD2 (6 bases). The CDR3 consists of 13 residues. Germline V lookup: CDR1 MRHNA, CDR2 SNTAGT. V gave up 5 bases and J gave up 6 bases, with 12 bases separating them. Here the CDR3 DNA reads TGTGCCAGCAGTCCATCCGGGAGTGATACGCAGTATTTT. Translation gives CASSPSGSDTQYF.

Many counts were recorded for this clonotype. The chain uses TRBV5-1 and TRBJ2-1, with 9 bases lining up with TRBD2. The CDR3 is made up of 14 amino acids. Germline CDR1 reads SGHRS; CDR2 reads YFSETQ. The junction had 2 bases not matched to a gene; V was cut back by 3 bases and J by 4 bases. The DNA of the CDR3 is TGCGCCAGCAGCTCAGCGGGGGGATACAATGAGCAGTTCTTC. This sequence encodes CASSSAGGYNEQFF.

This clonotype was recorded at least ten times. One base away lies a much larger clone, so this may be a sequencing read error. The chain's CDR3 is CSASVRLETPYF. CDR3 DNA: TGCAGTGCTAGTGTACGGTTAGAGACCCCGTACTTC. The chain employs TRBV20-1 and TRBJ2-5; D uncertain. Germline V gene data show CDR1 as DFQATT and CDR2 as SNEGSKA (reference sequence). The CDR3 runs to 12 residues.

This clonotype has a count of ten or more. J is TRBJ2-7 and V is TRBV15, with D perhaps matching TRBD1 or TRBD2 (5 bases each). Trimming took 0 bases from V and 6 from J, leaving 9 bases between them. Germline values: CDR1 LNHNV, CDR2 YYDKDF (reference sequence). The CDR3 contains 13 residues. The CDR3 DNA follows: TGTGCCACCAGCAGAGATACGGGGCTCGAGCAGTACTTC. Translated: CATSRDTGLEQYF.

In its sample, this clonotype was seen many times. The chain links TRBV2 to TRBJ1-3, with D unresolved. With 8 bases removed from V and 1 base from J, the gap between germline ends came to 9 bases. The CDR3 runs 13 residues. CDR1 SNHLY and CDR2 FYNNEI come from the germline V gene. The CDR3 protein is CASSRGSGNTIYF. The DNA of the CDR3 is TGTGCCAGCTCCCGGGGATCTGGAAACACCATATATTTT.

As to this clonotype: The conserved phenylalanine or tryptophan is not found at the CDR3 terminus, so this likely reflects a read error. The chain carries TRBV7-6 and TRBJ2-1; TRBD2 aligns across 9 bases. The J call may not be correct, given that the DNA end is closer to TRBJ2-7. Germline assignment: CDR1 SGHVS and CDR2 FNYEAQ. The CDR3 has 14 amino acids. The CDR3 DNA reads TGTGCCAGCAGCCCCATCGCGGGAGGGAAGAAGCAGTACCTC. Residues: CASSPIAGGKKQYL.